A single sample gave rise to the 29 T cell receptor beta chains below, sequenced in a study of shared clonotypes between healthy human individuals. Naive CD8 cells comprised CD45RO-negative, CCR7-positively selected cells, excluding terminally differentiated effector memory CD45RA+ cells. Clones were sequenced by immunoSEQ multiplex PCR, and TCRdb holds only the in-frame ones, with some missing. The sample includes millions of clones, around 96% of them seen just once. Sample: naive CD8+ T cells sorted from blood. These receptors were obtained from a man aged 18 to 30 in good health.

V usage is TRBV10-1 and J usage is TRBJ1-5, with D maybe TRBD1 (5 bases). This CDR3 spans 15 amino acids. In germline, CDR1 is WNHNN, CDR2 SYGVQD (reference sequence). The V end lost 10 bases, the J end lost 5 bases, and 21 bases lay between the germline ends. CDR3 sequence (DNA): TGCGCCACGCGTCTTGGGACCGAAAACGATCAGCCCCAGCATTTT. Encoded protein: CATRLGTENDQPQHF.

The CDR3: CAKQDRTRSGANVLTF. The CDR3 DNA follows: TGTGCCAAACAGGACAGGACCCGCTCTGGGGCCAACGTCCTGACTTTC. The rearrangement joins TRBV21-1 to TRBJ2-6; no check of the table's D call, TRBD1, against the DNA was made. TRBV21-1 is annotated as a pseudogene. CDR3 length: 16 amino acids.

V is TRBV13 and J is TRBJ1-1; D unresolved. Germline lookup yields CDR1 PRHDT and CDR2 FYEKMQ (reference sequence). The CDR3 contains 16 residues. V dropped 5 bases and J dropped 0 bases, with 16 bases sitting between them. CDR3 protein: CASSTTSSGMNTEAFF. The CDR3 DNA reads TGTGCCAGCAGCACGACCTCGTCTGGCATGAACACTGAAGCTTTCTTT.

This chain joins TRBV4-1 and TRBJ1-1, with no clear D. Germline CDR1 is MGHRA and CDR2 is YSYEKL. This CDR3 comprises 13 residues. Trimming stripped 8 bases from V and 1 base from J, with 11 bases between. CDR3 in DNA: TGCGCCAGCCGCGCGGAGGGGAACACTGAAGCTTTCTTT. Translation gives CASRAEGNTEAFF.

The chain is built from TRBV19 and TRBJ2-1; D not certain. Germline V gene lookup returns CDR1 LNHDA and CDR2 SQIVND (reference sequence). The CDR3 has 13 amino acids. Trimming cost V 6 bases and J 0 bases, with 6 bases left between them. The CDR3 coding sequence is TGTGCCAGTAGGGCGCTCTCCTACAATGAGCAGTTCTTC. It translates to CASRALSYNEQFF.

The J gene is TRBJ2-1, the V gene TRBV2; D is tentatively TRBD1 or TRBD2 (7 bases each). The CDR3 sequence is 16 residues long. CDR1 SNHLY and CDR2 FYNNEI come from the germline V gene. Trimming removed 5 bases at V and 7 bases at J, with 21 bases between. In nucleotides, the CDR3 is TGTGCCAGCAGTCCCAATGGGGAGGGGGCCCAAAATGAGCAGTTCTTC. Translated: CASSPNGEGAQNEQFF.

The genes are TRBV19 and TRBJ2-4; D not resolved. This CDR3 contains 15 residues. The V gene lost 2 bases and the J gene lost 9 bases, with 17 bases spanning the gap. Germline-derived CDR1 and CDR2 are LNHDA and SQIVND (reference sequence). The CDR3 here is CASSITGPSVSIQYF. The CDR3 nucleotides read TGTGCCAGTAGTATAACCGGGCCCTCGGTGAGCATTCAGTACTTC.

V and J are TRBV5-5 and TRBJ2-7; possibly TRBD1 for D (5 bases). The CDR3 loop spans 14 amino acids. The V gene's germline CDR1 is SGHKS and CDR2 YYEKEE (reference sequence). Trimming shortened V by 0 bases and J by 4 bases, and 11 bases separated the two germline ends. CDR3: CASSLGDSTYEQYF. Written as DNA, the CDR3 is TGTGCCAGCAGCTTGGGAGACAGTACATACGAGCAGTACTTC.

The chain combines TRBV13 with TRBJ2-2; 7 nucleotides line up with TRBD1. V shed 1 base and J 0 bases; nucleotides not matched to a gene: 5. The CDR3 is made up of 17 amino acids. From germline, CDR1 is PRHDT and CDR2 FYEKMQ (reference sequence). In DNA, the CDR3 is TGTGCCAGCAGCTTAGTGGGACAGACACCGAACACCGGGGAGCTGTTTTTT. This codes for CASSLVGQTPNTGELFF.

The chain is built from TRBV5-6 and TRBJ1-6; no firm D call. CDR3 size: 14 residues. Trimming took 1 base from V and 9 from J, leaving 11 bases between them. The V gene's germline CDR1 is SGHDT and CDR2 YYEEEE. In DNA form, the CDR3 reads TGTGCCAGCAGCTTGTTCTTAGAAGGTTCACCCCTCCACTTT. As protein: CASSLFLEGSPLHF.

The J gene is TRBJ2-7, the V gene TRBV19, with D unresolved. The CDR3 is 16 residues long. Germline V gene lookup returns CDR1 LNHDA and CDR2 SQIVND (reference sequence). V shed 2 bases and J shed 2 bases, with 16 bases lying between them. The CDR3 DNA reads TGTGCCAGTAGTATAATTGGGGATTGCCTGACCTACGAGCAGTACTTC. As protein: CASSIIGDCLTYEQYF.

A note on this clone: Other DNA sequences within the sample encode an identical CDR3. The rearrangement uses TRBV27 and TRBJ2-7; 8 bases are a match to TRBD2. In germline, CDR1 is MNHEY, CDR2 SMNVEV (reference sequence). There are 15 residues in the CDR3. The V and J ends lost 6 bases and 2 bases, in that order; junction bases with no gene match: 9. CDR3 residues: CASSPQGAGAYEQYF. The CDR3 DNA sequence: TGTGCCAGCAGCCCCCAGGGAGCGGGAGCCTACGAGCAGTACTTC.

The V call is TRBV13, the J call TRBJ2-3, with TRBD2 matching over 8 bases. The CDR3 is 15 amino acids. With 4 bases clipped from V and 4 bases from J, the junction kept 7 bases outside the gene matches. Germline-derived CDR1 and CDR2 are PRHDT and FYEKMQ (reference sequence). The DNA for the CDR3 is TGTGCCAGCAGCTCAGCGGGAGAGAGGGCAGATACGCAGTATTTT. Translating it yields CASSSAGERADTQYF.

V is TRBV4-1 and J is TRBJ2-7; tentative D call: TRBD1 (6 bases). Trimming shortened V by 4 bases and J by 4 bases, and 14 bases separated the two germline ends. The germline V gene has CDR1 MGHRA and CDR2 YSYEKL. The CDR3 extends over 14 amino acids. The CDR3 region has the DNA TGCGCCAGCAGCCTTAAGGACAGCTCTTACGAGCAGTACTTC. Its protein is CASSLKDSSYEQYF.

This clone appeared once. This chain joins TRBV6-5 and TRBJ2-3; 9 nucleotides align to TRBD1. The CDR3 consists of 15 residues. Germline V CDR1 and CDR2: MNHEY, SVGAGI. Trimming removed 7 bases from V and 6 bases from J; junction bases left unmatched: 11. CDR3 in DNA: TGTGCCAGCATCCCTACAGGGGGCAGATCCGATACGCAGTATTTT. Translated: CASIPTGGRSDTQYF.

The V and J genes are TRBV4-1 and TRBJ2-7, with D possibly matching TRBD1 (6 bases). The CDR3 has 13 amino acids. V lost 3 bases and J lost 6, with 12 bases in between. CDR1 is MGHRA and CDR2 is YSYEKL in the germline V gene. CDR3: CASSQERGGEQYF. CDR3 nucleotide sequence: TGCGCCAGCAGCCAGGAAAGAGGGGGCGAGCAGTACTTC.

This chain connects TRBV27 to TRBJ2-7; the D call may be TRBD1 or TRBD2 (7 bases each). Germline V CDR1 and CDR2: MNHEY, SMNVEV (reference sequence). CDR3 length equals 16 residues. Trimming shortened V by 0 bases and J by 1 base, and 13 bases separated the two germline ends. CDR3 bases: TGTGCCAGCAGTTTATCGCAGGGGGGGCTTTCCTACGAGCAGTACTTC. It yields the protein CASSLSQGGLSYEQYF.

This chain joins TRBV7-2 and TRBJ2-7; D possibly corresponds to TRBD2 (5 bases). V gave up 2 bases and J gave up 0 bases, with 14 bases separating them. In germline, CDR1 is SGHTA, CDR2 FQGNSA. This CDR3 comprises 16 residues. CDR3 in amino acids: CASSLNTGSPSYEQYF. CDR3 sequence (DNA): TGTGCCAGCAGCTTAAATACGGGAAGCCCCTCCTACGAGCAGTACTTC.

This chain joins TRBV7-2 and TRBJ2-7; 8 bases are a match to TRBD1. The CDR3 spans 15 residues. Germline V gives CDR1 SGHTA, CDR2 FQGNSA. The V and J ends lost 5 bases and 5 bases, in that order; junction bases with no gene match: 11. The CDR3 is CASSLGQGIMNEQYF. The CDR3 DNA is TGTGCCAGCAGCCTAGGACAGGGAATCATGAACGAGCAGTACTTC.

This clone was detected only once. The chain employs TRBV9 and TRBJ2-7, with 9 nucleotides matching TRBD1. Trimming at V came to 3 bases and at J to 4 bases, leaving 8 bases not matched to a gene. Germline V gives CDR1 SGDLS, CDR2 YYNGEE. This CDR3 comprises 15 residues. Here the CDR3 reads CASSDGQGSIYEQYF. CDR3 nucleotides: TGTGCCAGCAGCGACGGACAGGGGTCCATATACGAGCAGTACTTC.

This rearrangement joins TRBV25-1 to TRBJ2-5, with 9 positions matching TRBD2. The germline CDR1 and CDR2 sequences are MGHDK and SYGVNS. The CDR3 contains 14 residues. With 7 bases clipped from V and 3 bases from J, the junction kept 6 bases outside the gene matches. The CDR3 loop reads CASTWRGGEETQYF. DNA for the CDR3: TGTGCCAGCACCTGGCGGGGGGGCGAAGAGACCCAGTACTTC.

This chain links TRBV7-9 with TRBJ2-7; tentative D call: TRBD1 (5 bases). Trimming stripped 4 bases from V and 3 bases from J, with 19 bases between. The CDR3 sequence is 16 residues long. Germline V gene lookup returns CDR1 SEHNR and CDR2 FQNEAQ (reference sequence). The CDR3 here is CASSSPTAAPLYEQYF. The CDR3, as DNA: TGTGCCAGCAGCTCCCCGACAGCAGCGCCTCTCTACGAGCAGTACTTC.

As regards this clone: This same CDR3 is encoded by further DNA sequences in the sample. The chain links TRBV7-9 to TRBJ2-1, with a possible D match to TRBD2 (6 bases). V lost 5 bases, J lost 9 bases, and 11 bases lay in between. The CDR3 runs 12 residues. The germline gives CDR1 SEHNR, CDR2 FQNEAQ (reference sequence). CDR3 protein: CASSPTGGEQFF. CDR3 bases: TGTGCCAGCAGCCCAACCGGGGGTGAGCAGTTCTTC.

The rearrangement joins TRBV19 to TRBJ1-5; D is ambiguous. Germline values: CDR1 LNHDA, CDR2 SQIVND (reference sequence). V dropped 9 bases and J dropped 5 bases, with 14 bases sitting between them. The CDR3 extends over 13 amino acids. The chain's CDR3 is CASNPTPDQPQHF. Here the CDR3 DNA reads TGTGCCAGCAACCCAACCCCTGATCAGCCCCAGCATTTT.

The chain combines TRBV11-2 with TRBJ2-3; D ambiguous. The V gene lost 0 bases and the J gene lost 8 bases, with 9 bases spanning the gap. This CDR3 comprises 13 residues. CDR1 and CDR2 from the germline V gene are SGHAT and FQNNGV. CDR3 in DNA: TGTGCCAGCAGCTTAGATCTTGGTGGTACGCAGTATTTT. It encodes CASSLDLGGTQYF.

The chain links TRBV28 to TRBJ2-5; the match to TRBD2 covers 7 bases. From germline, CDR1 is MDHEN and CDR2 SYDVKM. Trimming took 6 bases from V and 4 from J; bases not matched to a gene: 8. This CDR3 is 14 amino acids long. Written as DNA, the CDR3 is TGTGCCAGCAGCCCTGGGGGGGAGTCAGAGACCCAGTACTTC. Its translation: CASSPGGESETQYF. Using reference TRBV28 and TRBJ2-5 for the parts outside the CDR3, the full variable domain is DVKVTQSSRYLVKRTGEKVFLECVQDMDHENMFWYRQDPGLGLRLIYFSYDVKMKEKGDIPEGYSVSREKKERFSLILESASTNQTSMYLCASSPGGESETQYFGPGTRLLVL.

The CDR3 reads CASSQTDGPLYNEQFF. For the CDR3, the DNA is TGTGCCAGCAGCCAAACCGACGGACCGTTATACAATGAGCAGTTCTTC. The J gene is TRBJ2-1, the V gene TRBV28; D not certain. V was shortened by 6 bases and J by 4 bases, with 19 bases between the two germline ends. Germline V gene sequence: CDR1 MDHEN, CDR2 SYDVKM. This CDR3 contains 16 residues.

V and J are TRBV19 and TRBJ1-1, with D perhaps TRBD1 (5 bases). Germline CDR1 LNHDA, CDR2 SQIVND (reference sequence). This CDR3 has 17 amino acids. Trimming pared 6 bases from V and 0 bases from J, leaving 20 bases between. CDR3: CASSQRWDRDMNTEAFF. The CDR3 DNA reads TGTGCCAGTAGCCAGAGATGGGACCGAGACATGAACACTGAAGCTTTCTTT.

This clone was observed a single time. This chain connects TRBV29-1 to TRBJ2-7; D unresolved. CDR1 and CDR2 from the germline V gene are SQVTM and ANQGSEA. This CDR3 comprises 12 residues. V shed 4 bases and J shed 3 bases, with 10 bases lying between them. The CDR3 DNA is TGCAGCGTTGCGGATTTTAACTACGAGCAGTACTTC. Translation: CSVADFNYEQYF.